The clone carrying this T cell receptor beta chain was observed many times. A modified ARM-PCR protocol with three rounds of nested PCR amplified TCRbeta. Each CDR3 protein gets one entry after TCRdb re-called the multiplex PCR reads with MiXCR. Of about 110,000 distinct CDR3 sequences in the sample, approximately 82% were seen once. No cell sorting was done before RNA was extracted from the tissue. V gave up 7 bases and J gave up 3 bases; unmatched junction bases: 4. CDR1 is MNHEY and CDR2 is SVGAGI in the germline V gene. CDR3 length equals 13 residues. The data belong to a study of tumor and adjacent non-tumor tissue in lung cancer. Study context: Patients comprised roughly 12 adenocarcinoma, a couple of squamous cell carcinoma and 1 small cell lung cancer. On average, productive TCRbeta reads reached about 4.17 million per sample.

The rearrangement links TRBV6-5 to TRBJ2-5; 8 nucleotides match TRBD2. The sequenced material came from lung tumor tissue. This TCR was recovered from a woman aged 55-75 years with non-small cell lung cancer. In nucleotides, the CDR3 is TGTGCCAGCAAAGCGGGAGTAGAAGAGACCCAGTACTTC. Translating gives CASKAGVEETQYF.